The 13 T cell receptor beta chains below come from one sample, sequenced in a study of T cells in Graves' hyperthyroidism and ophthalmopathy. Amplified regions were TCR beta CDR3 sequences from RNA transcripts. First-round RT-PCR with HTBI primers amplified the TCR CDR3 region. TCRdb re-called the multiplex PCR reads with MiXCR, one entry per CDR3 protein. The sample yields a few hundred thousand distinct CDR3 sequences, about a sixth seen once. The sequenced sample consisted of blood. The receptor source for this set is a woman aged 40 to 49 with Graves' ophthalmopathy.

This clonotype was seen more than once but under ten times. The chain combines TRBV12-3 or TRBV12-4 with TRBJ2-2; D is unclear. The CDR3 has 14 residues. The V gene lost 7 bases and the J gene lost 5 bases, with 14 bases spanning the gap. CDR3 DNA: TGTGCCAGCACCTCCGCCTACCGGACCGGGGAGCTGTTTTTT. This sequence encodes CASTSAYRTGELFF.

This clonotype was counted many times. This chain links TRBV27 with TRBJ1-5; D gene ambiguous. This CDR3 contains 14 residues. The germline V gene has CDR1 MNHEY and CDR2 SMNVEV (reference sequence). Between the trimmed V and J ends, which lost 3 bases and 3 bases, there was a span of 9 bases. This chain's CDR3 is CASSFNSFNQPQHF. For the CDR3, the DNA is TGTGCCAGCAGTTTCAACAGTTTCAATCAGCCCCAGCATTTT.

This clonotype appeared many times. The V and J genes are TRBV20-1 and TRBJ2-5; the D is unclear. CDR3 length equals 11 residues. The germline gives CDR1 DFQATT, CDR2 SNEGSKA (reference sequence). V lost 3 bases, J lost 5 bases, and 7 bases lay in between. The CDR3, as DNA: TGCAGTGCTAGTTATGGGGAGACCCAGTACTTC. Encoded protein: CSASYGETQYF.

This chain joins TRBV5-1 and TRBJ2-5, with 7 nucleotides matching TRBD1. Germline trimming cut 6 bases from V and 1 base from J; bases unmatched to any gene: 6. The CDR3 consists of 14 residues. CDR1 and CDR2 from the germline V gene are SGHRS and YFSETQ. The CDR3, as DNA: TGCGCCAGCATACAGGGGCCCTCCCAAGAGACCCAGTACTTC. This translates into CASIQGPSQETQYF.

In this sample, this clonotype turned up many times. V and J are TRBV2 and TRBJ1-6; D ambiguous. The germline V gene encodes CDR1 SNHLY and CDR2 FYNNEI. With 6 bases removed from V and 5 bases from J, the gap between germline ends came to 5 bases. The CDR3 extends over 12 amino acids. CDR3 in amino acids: CASSSHNSPLHF. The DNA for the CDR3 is TGTGCCAGCAGCAGTCATAATTCACCCCTCCACTTT.

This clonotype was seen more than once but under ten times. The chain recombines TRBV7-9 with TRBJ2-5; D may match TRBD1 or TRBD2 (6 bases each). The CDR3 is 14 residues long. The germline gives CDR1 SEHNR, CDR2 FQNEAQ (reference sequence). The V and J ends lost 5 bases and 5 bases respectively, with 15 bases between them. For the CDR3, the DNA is TGTGCCAGCAGCCCCCGGGGGCGTTATGAGACCCAGTACTTC. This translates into CASSPRGRYETQYF. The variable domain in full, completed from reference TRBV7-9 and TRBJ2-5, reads DTGVSQNPRHKITKRGQNVTFRCDPISEHNRLYWYRQTLGQGPEFLTYFQNEAQLEKSRLLSDRFSAERPKGSFSTLEIQRTEQGDSAMYLCASSPRGRYETQYFGPGTRLLVL.

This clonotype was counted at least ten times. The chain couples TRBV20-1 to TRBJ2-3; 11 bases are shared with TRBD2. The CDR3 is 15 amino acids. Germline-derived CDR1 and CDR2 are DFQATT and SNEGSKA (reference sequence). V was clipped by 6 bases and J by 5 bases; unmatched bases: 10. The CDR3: CSAQLLAGAGDTQYF. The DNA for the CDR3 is TGCAGTGCCCAATTACTAGCGGGAGCCGGAGATACGCAGTATTTT.

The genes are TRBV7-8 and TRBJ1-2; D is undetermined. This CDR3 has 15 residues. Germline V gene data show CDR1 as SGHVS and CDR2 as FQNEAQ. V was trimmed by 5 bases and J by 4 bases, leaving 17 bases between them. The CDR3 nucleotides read TGTGCCAGCAGCCCATCAGAGGGTGGGATCTATGGCTACACCTTC. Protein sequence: CASSPSEGGIYGYTF.

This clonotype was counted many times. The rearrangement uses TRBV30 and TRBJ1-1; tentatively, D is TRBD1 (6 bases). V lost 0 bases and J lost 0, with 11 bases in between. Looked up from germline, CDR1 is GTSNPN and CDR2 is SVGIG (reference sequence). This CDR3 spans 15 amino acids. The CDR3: CAWSVLQGMNTEAFF. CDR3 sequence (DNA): TGTGCCTGGAGTGTACTACAGGGAATGAACACTGAAGCTTTCTTT. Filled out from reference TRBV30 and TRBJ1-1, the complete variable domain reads SQTIHQWPATLVQPVGSPLSLECTVEGTSNPNLYWYRQAAGRGLQLLFYSVGIGQISSEVPQNLSASRPQDRQFILSSKKLLLSDSGFYLCAWSVLQGMNTEAFFGQGTRLTVV.

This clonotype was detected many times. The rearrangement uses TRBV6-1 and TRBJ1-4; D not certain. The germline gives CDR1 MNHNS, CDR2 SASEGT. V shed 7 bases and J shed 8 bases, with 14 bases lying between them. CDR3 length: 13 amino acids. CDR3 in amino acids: CASTTGPPEKLFF. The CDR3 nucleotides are TGTGCCAGCACCACGGGCCCCCCGGAAAAACTGTTTTTT.

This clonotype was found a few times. The CDR3 DNA reads as TGTGCCAGCAGTGGTGACAGGGCCTTCCACGAGCAGTACTTC. Translated: CASSGDRAFHEQYF. This sequence joins TRBV28 and TRBJ2-7, with 7 bases lining up with TRBD1. The germline V gene encodes CDR1 MDHEN and CDR2 SYDVKM. This CDR3 is 14 amino acids long. The J segment lost 5 bases and the V segment lost 5 bases, leaving 9 bases of the junction unmatched. Together with reference TRBV28 and TRBJ2-7, the CDR3 gives the full variable domain: DVKVTQSSRYLVKRTGEKVFLECVQDMDHENMFWYRQDPGLGLRLIYFSYDVKMKEKGDIPEGYSVSREKKERFSLILESASTNQTSMYLCASSGDRAFHEQYFGPGTRLTVT.

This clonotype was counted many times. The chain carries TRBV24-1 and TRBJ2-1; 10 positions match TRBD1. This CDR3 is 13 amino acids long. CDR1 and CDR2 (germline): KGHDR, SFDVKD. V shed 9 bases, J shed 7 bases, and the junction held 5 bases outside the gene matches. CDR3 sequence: CATGTGEWNEQFF. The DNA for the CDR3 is TGTGCCACCGGGACAGGGGAATGGAATGAGCAGTTCTTC.

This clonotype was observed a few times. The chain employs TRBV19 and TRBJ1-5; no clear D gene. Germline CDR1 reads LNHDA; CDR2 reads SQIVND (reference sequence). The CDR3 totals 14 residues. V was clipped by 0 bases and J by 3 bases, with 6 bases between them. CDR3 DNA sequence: TGTGCCAGTAGTATAGATTTCACCAATCAGCCCCAGCATTTT. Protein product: CASSIDFTNQPQHF.